The rows below give T cell receptor beta chains drawn from one sample of a study of T cell responses to AZD1222 COVID-19 vaccine. The assay was immunoSEQ multiplex PCR, and TCRdb's table has in-frame clones only and misses some. This table has about 140,000 clones, approximately 92% appearing once. The sample consisted of peripheral blood, taken 28 days after the second AZD1222 dose. All receptors derive from an adult who received the AZD1222 COVID-19 vaccine. CDR3s include the opening cysteine and the closing phenylalanine or tryptophan. The order of the fields is clone size, V gene, J gene, D gene, CDR3 protein, CDR3 DNA. D genes are given only for firm matches. Size is stated for part of the rows, as once, few or many counts, or as a class when the clone is expanded.

clone size: -
V gene: TRBV5-4
J gene: TRBJ2-7
D gene: -
CDR3 protein: CASSLKGAAYEQYF
CDR3 DNA: TGTGCCAGCAGCTTGAAAGGGGCAGCTTACGAGCAGTACTTC

clone size: -
V gene: TRBV19
J gene: TRBJ1-5
D gene: -
CDR3 protein: CASSLFEEQPQHF
CDR3 DNA: TGTGCCAGTAGCCTTTTTGAGGAACAGCCCCAGCATTTT

clone size: -
V gene: TRBV6-5
J gene: TRBJ2-3
D gene: -
CDR3 protein: CASRDRGGTDTQYF
CDR3 DNA: TGTGCCAGCAGGGACCGAGGGGGGACAGATACGCAGTATTTT

clone size: -
V gene: TRBV6-6
J gene: TRBJ2-5
D gene: -
CDR3 protein: CASSYSTQDQETQYF
CDR3 DNA: TGTGCCAGCAGTTACTCGACTCAGGACCAAGAGACCCAGTACTTC

clone size: once
V gene: TRBV28
J gene: TRBJ1-6
D gene: TRBD1
CDR3 protein: CASTPPARGNSPLHF
CDR3 DNA: TGTGCCAGCACACCCCCGGCCAGGGGGAATTCACCCCTCCACTTT

clone size: -
V gene: TRBV7-2
J gene: TRBJ2-3
D gene: -
CDR3 protein: CASSLAPNTDTQYF
CDR3 DNA: TGTGCCAGCAGCTTAGCCCCCAACACAGATACGCAGTATTTT

clone size: -
V gene: TRBV5-3
J gene: TRBJ1-6
D gene: -
CDR3 protein: CARSFSPGPSSYNSPLHF
CDR3 DNA: TGTGCCAGAAGCTTTTCCCCAGGGCCGAGCTCCTATAATTCACCCCTCCACTTT

clone size: -
V gene: TRBV5-1
J gene: TRBJ2-4
D gene: -
CDR3 protein: CASSLDRNIQYF
CDR3 DNA: TGCGCCAGCAGCTTGGACAGAAACATTCAGTACTTC

clone size: -
V gene: TRBV6-5
J gene: TRBJ2-5
D gene: TRBD1
CDR3 protein: CASSQDRGVWETQYF
CDR3 DNA: TGTGCCAGCAGTCAGGACAGGGGAGTATGGGAGACCCAGTACTTC

clone size: -
V gene: TRBV4-1
J gene: TRBJ2-3
D gene: TRBD2
CDR3 protein: CASSRAFATSGVLAGTDTQYF
CDR3 DNA: TGCGCCAGCAGCCGCGCCTTCGCAACGTCGGGGGTGTTAGCGGGAACAGATACGCAGTATTTT

clone size: -
V gene: TRBV5-1
J gene: TRBJ2-3
D gene: -
CDR3 protein: CASSEDTGILPTDTQYF
CDR3 DNA: TGCGCCAGCAGCGAAGACACTGGGATTCTACCTACAGATACGCAGTATTTT

clone size: -
V gene: TRBV29-1
J gene: TRBJ2-7
D gene: TRBD2
CDR3 protein: CSVDPGLAEPGTYEQYF
CDR3 DNA: TGCAGCGTTGACCCGGGACTAGCCGAACCGGGAACCTACGAGCAGTACTTC

clone size: -
V gene: TRBV4-2
J gene: TRBJ2-7
D gene: -
CDR3 protein: CASSQGYGTYEQYF
CDR3 DNA: TGTGCCAGCAGCCAAGGGTATGGAACCTACGAGCAGTACTTC

clone size: -
V gene: TRBV9
J gene: TRBJ2-2
D gene: TRBD2
CDR3 protein: CASSVLADPNTGELFF
CDR3 DNA: TGTGCCAGCAGCGTACTAGCGGACCCGAACACCGGGGAGCTGTTTTTT

clone size: -
V gene: TRBV7-9
J gene: TRBJ2-3
D gene: -
CDR3 protein: CASSLIQGTDTQYF
CDR3 DNA: TGTGCCAGCAGCTTAATACAGGGCACAGATACGCAGTATTTT

clone size: -
V gene: TRBV28
J gene: TRBJ1-1
D gene: -
CDR3 protein: CASSPAGTANTEAFF
CDR3 DNA: TGTGCCAGCAGTCCCGCCGGGACGGCGAACACTGAAGCTTTCTTT

clone size: -
V gene: TRBV7-2
J gene: TRBJ2-2
D gene: TRBD1
CDR3 protein: CASSLLGGETSGELFF
CDR3 DNA: TGTGCCAGCAGCTTACTAGGGGGCGAAACGTCCGGGGAGCTGTTTTTT

clone size: -
V gene: TRBV5-5
J gene: TRBJ1-1
D gene: -
CDR3 protein: CASSFVQEAFF
CDR3 DNA: TGTGCCAGCAGCTTCGTACAAGAAGCTTTCTTT

clone size: -
V gene: TRBV7-9
J gene: TRBJ1-3
D gene: -
CDR3 protein: CASLSSGASSGNTIYF
CDR3 DNA: TGTGCCAGCTTATCATCTGGGGCATCCTCTGGAAACACCATATATTTT

clone size: -
V gene: TRBV5-1
J gene: TRBJ1-6
D gene: -
CDR3 protein: CASSFTGSSYNSPLHF
CDR3 DNA: TGCGCCAGCAGCTTTACAGGGAGCTCCTATAATTCACCCCTCCACTTT

clone size: -
V gene: TRBV5-5
J gene: TRBJ2-7
D gene: TRBD1
CDR3 protein: CASSLADRGSYEQYF
CDR3 DNA: TGTGCCAGCAGCTTGGCGGACAGGGGGTCCTACGAGCAGTACTTC

clone size: -
V gene: TRBV6-5
J gene: TRBJ2-2
D gene: -
CDR3 protein: CASSQGFTGELFF
CDR3 DNA: TGTGCCAGCAGCCAGGGTTTCACCGGGGAGCTGTTTTTT

clone size: -
V gene: TRBV6-2/TRBV6-3
J gene: TRBJ2-5
D gene: TRBD2
CDR3 protein: CASRPTSGKETQYF
CDR3 DNA: TGTGCCAGCAGGCCTACTAGCGGGAAAGAGACCCAGTACTTC

clone size: -
V gene: TRBV7-9
J gene: TRBJ1-2
D gene: -
CDR3 protein: CASSLSGSSYTF
CDR3 DNA: TGTGCCAGCAGCTTGAGCGGATCGAGCTACACCTTC

clone size: -
V gene: TRBV27
J gene: TRBJ1-2
D gene: -
CDR3 protein: CASRPGGAYYGYTF
CDR3 DNA: TGTGCCAGCAGGCCCGGAGGGGCGTACTATGGCTACACCTTC

clone size: -
V gene: TRBV19
J gene: TRBJ1-2
D gene: -
CDR3 protein: CASRIQGGNYGYTF
CDR3 DNA: TGTGCCAGTCGGATCCAGGGCGGGAACTATGGCTACACCTTC

clone size: -
V gene: TRBV2
J gene: TRBJ1-5
D gene: -
CDR3 protein: CASSLGGQGNQPQHF
CDR3 DNA: TGTGCCAGCAGTTTAGGCGGGCAGGGCAATCAGCCCCAGCATTTT

clone size: -
V gene: TRBV10-3
J gene: TRBJ1-2
D gene: -
CDR3 protein: CAISPNRTNDGYTF
CDR3 DNA: TGTGCCATCAGCCCGAACCGGACAAACGATGGCTACACCTTC

clone size: -
V gene: TRBV5-6
J gene: TRBJ1-6
D gene: -
CDR3 protein: CASSLAGSNSPLHF
CDR3 DNA: TGTGCCAGCAGCCTGGCCGGTTCTAATTCACCCCTCCACTTT

clone size: -
V gene: TRBV28
J gene: TRBJ2-1
D gene: TRBD2
CDR3 protein: CASSLGRRSGAYNEQFF
CDR3 DNA: TGTGCCAGCAGTTTAGGAAGGCGCAGCGGGGCTTACAATGAGCAGTTCTTC

clone size: -
V gene: TRBV30
J gene: TRBJ1-3
D gene: -
CDR3 protein: CAWSVGQGRNTIYF
CDR3 DNA: TGTGCCTGGAGTGTCGGGCAGGGGAGAAACACCATATATTTT

clone size: once
V gene: TRBV7-2
J gene: TRBJ2-7
D gene: -
CDR3 protein: CASSRSYEQYF
CDR3 DNA: TGTGCCAGCAGCCGTTCCTACGAGCAGTACTTC

clone size: -
V gene: TRBV7-2
J gene: TRBJ2-3
D gene: TRBD2
CDR3 protein: CASSLVGLALDTQYF
CDR3 DNA: TGTGCCAGCAGCTTGGTGGGACTAGCGTTAGATACGCAGTATTTT

clone size: -
V gene: TRBV2
J gene: TRBJ2-7
D gene: -
CDR3 protein: CASSGSTYEQYF
CDR3 DNA: TGTGCCAGCAGTGGGTCCACCTACGAGCAGTACTTC

clone size: -
V gene: TRBV19
J gene: TRBJ1-5
D gene: -
CDR3 protein: CASSIDAGSQPQHF
CDR3 DNA: TGTGCCAGTAGTATAGACGCAGGGTCCCAGCCCCAGCATTTT

clone size: -
V gene: TRBV6-2/TRBV6-3
J gene: TRBJ2-3
D gene: -
CDR3 protein: CASSSPGLESTDTQYF
CDR3 DNA: TGTGCCAGCAGCTCTCCGGGACTGGAGAGCACAGATACGCAGTATTTT

clone size: -
V gene: TRBV2
J gene: TRBJ1-1
D gene: TRBD1
CDR3 protein: CASSRTGVNTEAFF
CDR3 DNA: TGTGCCAGCAGTAGGACAGGGGTGAACACTGAAGCTTTCTTT

clone size: -
V gene: TRBV2
J gene: TRBJ2-7
D gene: -
CDR3 protein: CASSAGHGIHDEQYF
CDR3 DNA: TGTGCCAGCAGTGCCGGACACGGGATTCACGACGAGCAGTACTTC

clone size: -
V gene: TRBV5-6
J gene: TRBJ1-1
D gene: -
CDR3 protein: CASSQPGAQLNTEAFF
CDR3 DNA: TGTGCCAGCAGTCAACCGGGGGCCCAATTGAACACTGAAGCTTTCTTT

clone size: -
V gene: TRBV5-1
J gene: TRBJ1-1
D gene: -
CDR3 protein: CASSTGPSNTEAFF
CDR3 DNA: TGCGCCAGCAGCACGGGACCAAGCAACACTGAAGCTTTCTTT

clone size: -
V gene: TRBV4-3
J gene: TRBJ1-4
D gene: -
CDR3 protein: CASSLRTLATNEKLFF
CDR3 DNA: TGCGCCAGCAGCCTAAGAACTCTTGCAACTAATGAAAAACTGTTTTTT

clone size: -
V gene: TRBV6-5
J gene: TRBJ2-5
D gene: TRBD1
CDR3 protein: CASRQDRGETQYF
CDR3 DNA: TGTGCCAGCAGGCAGGACAGGGGAGAGACCCAGTACTTC

clone size: -
V gene: TRBV14
J gene: TRBJ1-1
D gene: TRBD1
CDR3 protein: CASSLMTGTEAFF
CDR3 DNA: TGTGCCAGCAGCCTAATGACAGGGACTGAAGCTTTCTTT

clone size: -
V gene: TRBV18
J gene: TRBJ2-3
D gene: -
CDR3 protein: CASSRNDAGDTQYF
CDR3 DNA: TGTGCCAGCTCACGAAACGATGCGGGAGATACGCAGTATTTT

clone size: -
V gene: TRBV19
J gene: TRBJ1-4
D gene: -
CDR3 protein: CASSSGGTRFPDNEKLFF
CDR3 DNA: TGTGCCAGTAGCTCGGGGGGGACAAGATTCCCGGATAATGAAAAACTGTTTTTT

clone size: -
V gene: TRBV7-3
J gene: TRBJ2-5
D gene: -
CDR3 protein: CASSEGFETQYF
CDR3 DNA: TGTGCCAGCAGCGAGGGATTCGAGACCCAGTACTTC

clone size: -
V gene: TRBV5-1
J gene: TRBJ2-5
D gene: TRBD1
CDR3 protein: CASSLSGTGGRETQYF
CDR3 DNA: TGCGCCAGCAGCTTATCCGGGACAGGGGGCCGAGAGACCCAGTACTTC

clone size: once
V gene: TRBV28
J gene: TRBJ1-2
D gene: -
CDR3 protein: CASLSGGPYGYTF
CDR3 DNA: TGTGCCAGCCTTTCAGGAGGGCCCTATGGCTACACCTTC

clone size: -
V gene: TRBV7-9
J gene: TRBJ1-4
D gene: TRBD1
CDR3 protein: CASSRDRLPATNEKLFF
CDR3 DNA: TGTGCCAGCAGCAGGGACAGGCTGCCTGCAACTAATGAAAAACTGTTTTTT

clone size: -
V gene: TRBV6-5
J gene: TRBJ1-3
D gene: -
CDR3 protein: CASRWGSVSGNTIYF
CDR3 DNA: TGTGCCAGCAGGTGGGGCTCGGTCTCTGGAAACACCATATATTTT

clone size: -
V gene: TRBV6-4
J gene: TRBJ2-2
D gene: TRBD1
CDR3 protein: CASSPGQGSRELFF
CDR3 DNA: TGTGCCAGCAGTCCGGGACAGGGCTCCCGGGAGCTGTTTTTT

clone size: -
V gene: TRBV30
J gene: TRBJ2-7
D gene: TRBD2
CDR3 protein: CAWSVRLASNEQYF
CDR3 DNA: TGTGCCTGGAGTGTAAGACTAGCGTCCAACGAGCAGTACTTC

clone size: -
V gene: TRBV5-4
J gene: TRBJ2-3
D gene: -
CDR3 protein: CASSLGTEGDTQYF
CDR3 DNA: TGTGCCAGCAGCTTGGGGACGGAGGGGGATACGCAGTATTTT

clone size: -
V gene: TRBV9
J gene: TRBJ2-5
D gene: TRBD1
CDR3 protein: CASSPRDRGYQETQYF
CDR3 DNA: TGTGCCAGCAGCCCCCGGGACAGGGGGTACCAAGAGACCCAGTACTTC

clone size: -
V gene: TRBV6-5
J gene: TRBJ2-7
D gene: -
CDR3 protein: CASRQDPYEQYF
CDR3 DNA: TGTGCCAGCAGGCAGGACCCCTACGAGCAGTACTTC

clone size: -
V gene: TRBV27
J gene: TRBJ2-7
D gene: -
CDR3 protein: CASSFSGFGTTPLEQYF
CDR3 DNA: TGTGCCAGCAGTTTTTCTGGTTTTGGGACAACACCTTTAGAGCAGTACTTC

clone size: -
V gene: TRBV2
J gene: TRBJ2-7
D gene: -
CDR3 protein: CASSRSGISYEQYF
CDR3 DNA: TGTGCCAGCAGTAGGTCAGGGATCTCCTACGAGCAGTACTTC

clone size: -
V gene: TRBV27
J gene: TRBJ2-1
D gene: TRBD2
CDR3 protein: CASSLRLAGGHNEQFF
CDR3 DNA: TGTGCCAGCAGTTTACGACTGGCGGGAGGGCACAATGAGCAGTTCTTC